This T cell receptor beta chain was profiled in a study of cytomegalovirus exposure and HLA in healthy donors. Study-level results: TCR beta V segments were, for the most part, productive about 87% or about 30% of the time in an earlier analysis.

Donors likely had unrecorded immune exposures despite being nominally healthy when sampled. The CDR3 has 15 residues. V was clipped by 0 bases and J by 0 bases, with 8 bases between them. CDR1 and CDR2 (germline): SGHDT, YYEEEE. As concerns this clone: Its antigen is undetermined.

PCR employed 60 Vbeta and 13 Jbeta primers. Data came from immunoSEQ multiplex PCR; TCRdb stores just in-frame clones and leaves some out. The table includes roughly 200,000 clones, approximately 80% detected once. The sequence was collected from a woman aged 30 to 39 in good health and CMV-seropositive. Sequences were obtained from PBMCs. V usage is TRBV5-6 and J usage is TRBJ2-3, with D uncertain. The CDR3 region is CASSLEESSTDTQYF. The CDR3 DNA reads TGTGCCAGCAGCTTGGAGGAGAGTAGCACAGATACGCAGTATTTT.